The 4 T cell receptor beta chains below were found in one sample sequenced in a study of blood T cell repertoires in COVID-19. Some clones are missing from TCRdb's copy, which holds only in-frame ones; the method was immunoSEQ multiplex PCR. This table has about 55,000 clones, 75% to 95% appearing once. Sequencing used peripheral blood. These receptors came from a human donor with active COVID-19. The donor label of this sample is uncertain.

This chain uses TRBV11-3 with TRBJ2-3; 10 bases map to TRBD2. Germline V gives CDR1 SGHNT, CDR2 YENEEA. After removal of 5 bases from V and 2 bases from J, the junction contained 7 bases not matched to a gene. This CDR3 is 16 amino acids long. CDR3 region: CASSPGAGGVTDTQYF. The CDR3 DNA reads TGTGCCAGCAGCCCGGGAGCGGGGGGGGTCACAGATACGCAGTATTTT.

This rearrangement joins TRBV5-4 to TRBJ1-2; D may be TRBD1 (5 bases). With 4 bases removed from V and 4 bases from J, the gap between germline ends came to 11 bases. Germline V CDR1 and CDR2: SGHNT, YYREEE (reference sequence). There are 13 residues in the CDR3. This CDR3 is CASSHPGLYGYTF. The CDR3 DNA sequence: TGTGCCAGCAGCCACCCGGGACTCTATGGCTACACCTTC.

This chain joins TRBV2 and TRBJ1-1; D ambiguous. The CDR3 covers 15 residues. V gave up 1 base and J gave up 6 bases, with 15 bases separating them. Germline lookup yields CDR1 SNHLY and CDR2 FYNNEI. The chain's CDR3 is CASSEDGLTYSEAFF. The CDR3 bases are TGTGCCAGCAGTGAAGACGGTCTAACGTATTCTGAAGCTTTCTTT.

The chain recombines TRBV19 with TRBJ1-1; D is ambiguous. The CDR3 loop spans 15 amino acids. V was cut by 5 bases and J by 0 bases, with 13 bases left in between. Germline-derived CDR1 and CDR2 are LNHDA and SQIVND (reference sequence). CDR3 protein: CASSPSWALNTEAFF. CDR3 bases: TGTGCCAGTAGTCCCAGTTGGGCTTTGAACACTGAAGCTTTCTTT.